This T cell receptor beta chain was captured in a study of Graves' ophthalmopathy and Graves' hyperthyroidism. Study results and caveats: A majority of expanded thyroid clonotypes exceeding 0.001 frequency were likewise present in blood.

This clonotype was detected many times. The antigen is unknown. Ophthalmopathy absent within 18 months of follow-up marked hyperthyroidism as stable. Lactation, pregnancy, uncontrolled infections and other autoimmune diseases were all grounds for excluding patients. The evidence that diagnosis relied on was clinical symptoms, serum thyroxine, TRAb, thyroid ultrasound and orbital computed tomography. RNA served as the template for amplifying TCR beta CDR3 regions. First-round RT-PCR employed HTBI primers, with a second-round multiplex PCR after it. TCRdb re-called the multiplex PCR reads through MiXCR, storing one row per CDR3 protein. The sample has roughly 400,000 distinct CDR3 sequences, 15% seen once. From germline, CDR1 is MNHNS and CDR2 SASEGT. V was pared by 4 bases and J by 8 bases, with 14 bases between. The CDR3 has 13 residues.

The chain uses TRBV6-1 and TRBJ1-2; D remains ambiguous. The sample taken for sequencing was peripheral blood. The sequence was obtained from a young woman with stable Graves' hyperthyroidism. The CDR3 loop is CASSALGRWGYTF. As DNA, the CDR3 is TGTGCCAGCAGTGCCCTGGGCCGGTGGGGCTACACCTTC.